This note documents a single TCR beta chain sequence. This record comes from a study of OX40 agonist ivuxolimab in advanced cancers. Study overall: People in dose escalation had one of these cancers: hepatocellular carcinoma, melanoma, renal cell or head and neck cancer. Among those enrolled, mean age was approximately 60 years (range about 23 to 79) and 82.7% were male.

The CDR3 runs to 10 residues. The germline V gene has CDR1 SNHLY and CDR2 FYNNEI. V was trimmed by 7 bases and J by 5 bases, leaving 5 bases between them. Assay used: immunoSEQ multiplex PCR; TCRdb lists only in-frame clones, some missing. The table shows fewer than 90,000 clones, with 93% occurring only once. Autoimmune disease history or systemic immunosuppression disqualified patients. Samples were taken at baseline and on day 1 of cycles 4 and 7. The specimen was CD4+ or CD8+ T cells sorted from blood, collected in a trial of the OX40 agonist ivuxolimab. The chain carries TRBV2 and TRBJ1-2; no definite D call. The sequence was obtained from an adult with an advanced solid tumor such as melanoma, head and neck, liver or kidney cancer. The CDR3 sequence is CASNGYGYTF. CDR3 bases: TGTGCCAGCAATGGGTATGGCTACACCTTC.